This T cell receptor beta chain was found in a study of T cell responses to AZD1222 COVID-19 vaccine. J was trimmed by 5 bases and V by 4 bases; bases with no gene match: 10. CDR1 ENHRY and CDR2 SYGVKD come from the germline V gene. CDR3 length equals 15 residues. This table comes from immunoSEQ multiplex PCR, and its TCRdb copy is limited to in-frame clones, with some not included. The top ten clones hold about 8.7% of a sample with roughly 100,000 clones, approximately 88% of them seen once. The rearrangement uses TRBV10-3 and TRBJ2-7; 8 nucleotides align to TRBD2. The specimen was peripheral blood, collected on day 0 of AZD1222 vaccination. The sequence was obtained from an adult in good health. The CDR3 sequence: CAISGGTRRNDEQYF. The CDR3 nucleotides read TGTGCCATCAGTGGAGGGACTAGGAGAAACGACGAGCAGTACTTC.